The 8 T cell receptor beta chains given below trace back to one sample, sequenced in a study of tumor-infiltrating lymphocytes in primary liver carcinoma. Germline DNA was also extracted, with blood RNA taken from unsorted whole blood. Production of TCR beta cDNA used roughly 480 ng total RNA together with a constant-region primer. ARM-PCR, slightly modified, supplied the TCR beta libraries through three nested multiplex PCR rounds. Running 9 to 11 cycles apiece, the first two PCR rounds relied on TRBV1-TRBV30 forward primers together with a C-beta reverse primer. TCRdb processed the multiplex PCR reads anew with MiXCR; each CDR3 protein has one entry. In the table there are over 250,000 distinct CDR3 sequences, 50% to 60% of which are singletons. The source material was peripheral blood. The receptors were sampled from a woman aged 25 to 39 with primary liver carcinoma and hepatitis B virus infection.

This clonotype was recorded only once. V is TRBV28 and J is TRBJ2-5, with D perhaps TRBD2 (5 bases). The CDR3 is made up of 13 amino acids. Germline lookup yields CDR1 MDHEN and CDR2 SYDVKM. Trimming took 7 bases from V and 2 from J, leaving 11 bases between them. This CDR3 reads CASKRPDQETQYF. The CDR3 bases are TGTGCCAGCAAGCGGCCGGATCAAGAGACCCAGTACTTC.

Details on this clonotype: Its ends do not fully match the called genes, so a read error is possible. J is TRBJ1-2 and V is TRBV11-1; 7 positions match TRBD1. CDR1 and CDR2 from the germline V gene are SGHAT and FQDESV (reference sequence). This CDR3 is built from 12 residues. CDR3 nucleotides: TGTGCCTGCAGCCTGGCAGGGGGAGGCTACACCTTC. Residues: CACSLAGGGYTF.

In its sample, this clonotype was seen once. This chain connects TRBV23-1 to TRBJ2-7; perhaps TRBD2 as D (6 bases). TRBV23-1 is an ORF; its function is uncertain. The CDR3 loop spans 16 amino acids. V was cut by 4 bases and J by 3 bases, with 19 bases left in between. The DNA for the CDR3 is TGCGCCAGCAGTCTCATTTTAGTCACTAGCATCTACGAGCAGTACTTC. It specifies CASSLILVTSIYEQYF.

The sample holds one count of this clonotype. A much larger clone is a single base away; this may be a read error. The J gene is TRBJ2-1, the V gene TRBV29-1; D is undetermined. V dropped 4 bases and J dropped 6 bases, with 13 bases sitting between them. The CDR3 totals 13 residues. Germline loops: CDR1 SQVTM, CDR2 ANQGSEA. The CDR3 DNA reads TGCAGCGTTGTAGAGTCGGCACTCAATGAGCAGTTCTTC. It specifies CSVVESALNEQFF.

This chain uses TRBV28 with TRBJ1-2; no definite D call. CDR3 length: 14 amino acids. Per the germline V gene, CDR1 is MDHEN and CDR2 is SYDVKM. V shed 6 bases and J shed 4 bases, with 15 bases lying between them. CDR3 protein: CASSLRARGYGYTF. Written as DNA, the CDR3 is TGTGCCAGCAGCTTAAGGGCTCGGGGCTATGGCTACACCTTC.

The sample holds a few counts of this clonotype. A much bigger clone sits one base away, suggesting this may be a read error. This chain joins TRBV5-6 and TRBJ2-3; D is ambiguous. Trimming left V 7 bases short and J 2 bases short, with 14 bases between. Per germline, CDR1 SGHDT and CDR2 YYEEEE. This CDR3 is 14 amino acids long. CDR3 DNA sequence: TGTGCCAGCGGCAAAAACACAGTCACAGATACGCAGTATTTT. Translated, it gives CASGKNTVTDTQYF.

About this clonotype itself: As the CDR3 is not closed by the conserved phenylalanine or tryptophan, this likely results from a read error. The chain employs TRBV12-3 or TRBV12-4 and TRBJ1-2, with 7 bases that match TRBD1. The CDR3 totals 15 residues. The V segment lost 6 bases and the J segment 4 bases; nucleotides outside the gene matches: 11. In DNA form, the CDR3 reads TGTGCCAGCAGGCAGACAGGGTTGTTTAGCTATGGCTACACCATC. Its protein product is CASRQTGLFSYGYTI.

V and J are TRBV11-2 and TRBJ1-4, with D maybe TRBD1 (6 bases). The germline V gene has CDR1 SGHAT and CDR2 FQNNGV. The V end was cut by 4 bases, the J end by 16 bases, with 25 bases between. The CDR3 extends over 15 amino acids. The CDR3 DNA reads TGTGCCAGCAGCTCCATGGGGACACCGAATGAAGAACAGTTTTTT. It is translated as CASSSMGTPNEEQFF. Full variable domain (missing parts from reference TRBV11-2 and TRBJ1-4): EAGVAQSPRYKIIEKRQSVAFWCNPISGHATLYWYQQILGQGPKLLIQFQNNGVVDDSQLPKDRFSAERLKGVDSTLKIQPAKLEDSAVYLCASSSMGTPNEEQFFGSGTQLSVL.